The 7 T cell receptor beta chains given below trace back to one sample, sequenced in a study of T cells after yellow fever vaccination. TCRdb used MiXCR to reprocess the 5' RACE reads, holding one entry per CDR3 protein. There are some 340,000 distinct CDR3 sequences in the sample; roughly 10% occur only once, and over 3% lies in the top ten. Sequencing was performed on CD4+ T cells sorted from PBMCs, taken 45 days after the yellow fever booster vaccination. All receptors come from a young man who received the YFV17D yellow fever vaccine.

This chain joins TRBV7-3 and TRBJ2-6, with no clear D. The CDR3 sequence is 17 residues long. CDR1 and CDR2 from the germline V gene are SGHTA and FQGTGA. The ends were cut back, 2 bases at V and 2 bases at J, with 13 bases in the middle. DNA for the CDR3: TGTGCCAGCAGCTTAGGCCCCACAATCCCTGGGGCCAACGTCCTGACTTTC. As protein: CASSLGPTIPGANVLTF. The variable domain in full, with the rest retrieved from reference TRBV7-3 and TRBJ2-6, is GAGVSQTPSNKVTEKGKYVELRCDPISGHTALYWYRQSLGQGPEFLIYFQGTGAADDSGLPNDRFFAVRPEGSVSTLKIQRTERGDSAVYLCASSLGPTIPGANVLTFGAGSRLTVL.

The table lists this clonotype with many counts. V usage is TRBV18 and J usage is TRBJ1-1; 8 bases map to TRBD1. V gave up 8 bases and J gave up 4 bases; unmatched junction bases: 6. The germline V gene encodes CDR1 KGHSH and CDR2 LQKENI. CDR3 size: 13 residues. The chain's CDR3 is CASSPDRGTEAFF. CDR3 nucleotide sequence: TGTGCCAGCAGTCCTGACAGGGGCACTGAAGCTTTCTTT.

In its sample, this clonotype was seen many times. The chain carries TRBV12-3 or TRBV12-4 and TRBJ2-2; a weak D match, TRBD1 (6 bases). Trimming cost V 6 bases and J 4 bases, with 15 bases left between them. This CDR3 is 15 amino acids long. The CDR3 DNA reads TGTGCCAGCAGCCCCCGACAGGCGTTCACCGGGGAGCTGTTTTTT. Translating it yields CASSPRQAFTGELFF.

This clonotype was seen ten or more times. The genes are TRBV4-3 and TRBJ2-3; D perhaps matches TRBD1 (6 bases). The CDR3 runs 14 residues. V lost 4 bases and J lost 4, with 12 bases in between. Germline assignment: CDR1 LGHNA and CDR2 YSLEER. The CDR3 spells CASSPRGPPDTQYF. In DNA form, the CDR3 reads TGCGCCAGCAGCCCCAGGGGTCCCCCAGATACGCAGTATTTT.

V is TRBV7-8 and J is TRBJ2-1, with 10 bases aligning to TRBD2. The V and J ends lost 6 bases and 0 bases, in that order; junction bases with no gene match: 8. CDR3 length: 17 amino acids. Germline V gene sequence: CDR1 SGHVS, CDR2 FQNEAQ. In nucleotides, the CDR3 is TGTGCCAGCAGTAGGGAGCGGGGGGGCTTCTCCTACAATGAGCAGTTCTTC. Residues: CASSRERGGFSYNEQFF. The whole variable domain, remainder taken from reference TRBV7-8 and TRBJ2-1, is GAGVSQSPRYKVAKRGQDVALRCDPISGHVSLFWYQQALGQGPEFLTYFQNEAQLDKSGLPSDRFFAERPEGSVSTLKIQRTQQEDSAVYLCASSRERGGFSYNEQFFGPGTRLTVL.

The V call is TRBV12-3 or TRBV12-4, the J call TRBJ2-2; D not resolved. V was clipped by 3 bases and J by 0 bases, with 11 bases between them. This CDR3 is 16 amino acids long. The DNA for the CDR3 is TGTGCCAGCAGTTTCCCTAGGACGGCGAACACCGGGGAGCTGTTTTTT. Translation gives CASSFPRTANTGELFF.

This clonotype has more than one count but fewer than ten. The V gene is TRBV5-5, the J gene TRBJ1-2; perhaps TRBD1 as D (6 bases). The germline V gene has CDR1 SGHKS and CDR2 YYEKEE (reference sequence). The CDR3 length is 15 residues. V lost 6 bases and J 0 bases, leaving 15 bases between the germline ends. CDR3 sequence reads: CASTRRGDTNYGYTF. CDR3 in DNA: TGTGCCAGCACCCGACGTGGGGACACTAACTATGGCTACACCTTC.